This TCR beta chain was retrieved from a study of blood T cell repertoires in COVID-19. TCRdb's copy holds only in-frame clones and misses some; the assay was immunoSEQ multiplex PCR. The repertoire holds 65,000 or so clones, with about 88% as singletons. The CDR3 runs 12 residues. Germline V CDR1 and CDR2: MNHNY, SVGAGI (reference sequence). Trimming took off 5 bases at V and 3 bases at J, with 8 bases between the two ends. This clonotype was sampled from a man between 60 and 75 years old with acute or convalescent COVID-19. The rearrangement uses TRBV6-6 and TRBJ2-7; D is uncertain. The sample was peripheral blood. CDR3 DNA: TGTGCCAGCAGTACCCCACTCTACGAGCAGTACTTC. As protein: CASSTPLYEQYF.